This T cell receptor beta chain derives from a study of identical twins. Study-level results: Insertions ran lower in abundant cord blood beta clonotypes, though not in memory repertoires.

TCRdb analysed the 5' RACE reads with MiXCR anew, one entry per CDR3 protein. The sample includes roughly 290,000 distinct CDR3 sequences, about 8.3% seen only once; the top ten take over 2%. A remark on this clonotype: Its cognate antigen is unknown.

The CDR3 consists of 14 residues. This sample was also put to use in a study of yellow fever vaccine responses in identical twins.

Sequencing was performed on memory (CD45RO+) T cells sorted from blood. This receptor was taken from a woman under 30 in good health. The V and J genes are TRBV21-1 and TRBJ2-7. TRBV21-1 is marked as a pseudogene. The CDR3 DNA reads TGTGCCAGCAGCAAACCTGACACCTTCTACGAGCAGTACGTC. Its protein is CASSKPDTFYEQYV.